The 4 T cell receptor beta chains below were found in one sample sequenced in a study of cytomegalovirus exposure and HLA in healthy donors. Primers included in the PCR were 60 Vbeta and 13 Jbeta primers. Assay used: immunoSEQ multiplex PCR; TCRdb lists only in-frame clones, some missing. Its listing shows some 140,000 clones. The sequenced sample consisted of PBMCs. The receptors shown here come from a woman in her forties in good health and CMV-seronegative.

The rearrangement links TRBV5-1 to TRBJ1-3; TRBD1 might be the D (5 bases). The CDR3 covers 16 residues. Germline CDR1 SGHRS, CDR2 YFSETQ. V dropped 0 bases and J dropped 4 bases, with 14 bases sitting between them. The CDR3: CASSLEAGRPGNTIYF. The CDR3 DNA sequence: TGCGCCAGCAGCTTGGAGGCAGGGCGGCCGGGAAACACCATATATTTT.

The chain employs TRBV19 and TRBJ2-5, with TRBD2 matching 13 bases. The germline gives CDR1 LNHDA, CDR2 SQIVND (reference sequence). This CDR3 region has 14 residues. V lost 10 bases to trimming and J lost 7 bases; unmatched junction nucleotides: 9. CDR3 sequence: CATGLAGVRGTQYF. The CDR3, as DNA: TGTGCCACTGGACTAGCGGGGGTTCGGGGGACCCAGTACTTC.

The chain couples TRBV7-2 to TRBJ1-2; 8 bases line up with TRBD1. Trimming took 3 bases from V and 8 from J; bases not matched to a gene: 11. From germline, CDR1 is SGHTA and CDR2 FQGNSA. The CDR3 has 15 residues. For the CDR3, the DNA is TGTGCCAGCAGCTTGGAGGGGCGGACAGGGCGAGGCTACACCTTC. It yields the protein CASSLEGRTGRGYTF.

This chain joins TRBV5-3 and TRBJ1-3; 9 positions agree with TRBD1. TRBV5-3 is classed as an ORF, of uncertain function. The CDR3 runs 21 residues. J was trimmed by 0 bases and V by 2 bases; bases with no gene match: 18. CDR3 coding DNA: TGTGCCAGAAGCTTCACAAGTCCCGGGACAGGGACAGAAAGCTCTGGAAACACCATATATTTT. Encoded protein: CARSFTSPGTGTESSGNTIYF.